A single sample is the source of the 17 T cell receptor beta chains below, sequenced in a study of T cells in Graves' hyperthyroidism and ophthalmopathy. Amplified TCR beta CDR3 regions came from RNA transcripts. HTBI primers were used for first-round RT-PCR of the TCR CDR3. TCRdb fed the multiplex PCR reads into MiXCR, producing one record per CDR3 protein. The sample lists hundreds of thousands of distinct CDR3 sequences, about a sixth occurring once. Sequencing was performed on blood. The source is a woman aged 40 to 50 with Graves' ophthalmopathy.

This clonotype occurred a few times. A much larger clonotype is one base distant, so this may be a read error. For the CDR3, the DNA is TGTGCCTGCAGTTTAGAGCCCCCCTCCTACGAGCAGTACTTC. This encodes CACSLEPPSYEQYF. The V gene is TRBV12-3 or TRBV12-4, the J gene TRBJ2-7; D gene uncertain. The CDR3 length is 14 residues.

This clonotype was picked up many times. The chain carries TRBV20-1 and TRBJ2-7; 9 bases match TRBD1. V trimming: 4 bases; J trimming: 1 base; junction bases outside the gene matches: 8. The CDR3 covers 15 residues. CDR1 and CDR2 (germline): DFQATT, SNEGSKA (reference sequence). The CDR3 DNA sequence: TGCAGTGCTACTAACGATGGGACAGGGTCCTACGAGCAGTACTTC. Its protein product is CSATNDGTGSYEQYF.

This clonotype has a count of ten or more. J is TRBJ2-2 and V is TRBV6-1, with TRBD2 identical over 8 bases. The V gene's germline CDR1 is MNHNS and CDR2 SASEGT. There are 16 residues in the CDR3. Germline trimming cut 7 bases from V and 2 bases from J; bases unmatched to any gene: 9. The CDR3 nucleotides read TGTGCCAGCACCTACAGCGCGGGAGGAAACACCGGGGAGCTGTTTTTT. Protein sequence: CASTYSAGGNTGELFF.

This sequence joins TRBV10-3 and TRBJ1-2; a weak D match, TRBD1 (5 bases). V lost 4 bases to trimming and J lost 4 bases, with 13 bases between them. The germline CDR1 and CDR2 sequences are ENHRY and SYGVKD. The CDR3 length is 14 residues. The DNA for the CDR3 is TGTGCCATCAGTGGAGGGGCCTTTCCCTATGGCTACACCTTC. Translated, it gives CAISGGAFPYGYTF.

This clonotype showed up just a few times. The chain combines TRBV27 with TRBJ2-7; possible D gene TRBD2, 6 bases. V lost 6 bases and J lost 2, with 17 bases in between. Germline CDR1 and CDR2: MNHEY and SMNVEV (reference sequence). The CDR3 contains 15 residues. CDR3 bases: TGTGCCAGCAGACTTGGCGGGGTCTCGACCTACGAGCAGTACTTC. Its protein product is CASRLGGVSTYEQYF.

This clonotype was observed many times. This chain joins TRBV15 and TRBJ2-7; 11 nucleotides match TRBD2. The J segment lost 5 bases and the V segment lost 2 bases, leaving 8 bases of the junction unmatched. The CDR3 is 16 residues long. The germline CDR1 and CDR2 sequences are LNHNV and YYDKDF (reference sequence). The CDR3 DNA follows: TGTGCCACCAGCAGACCACCACCACTAGCGGGAGACGAGCAGTACTTC. This translates into CATSRPPPLAGDEQYF.

This clonotype was detected many times. The rearrangement links TRBV3-1 to TRBJ1-3, with unresolved D. Trimming stripped 0 bases from V and 0 bases from J, with 6 bases between. CDR1 is LGHDT, CDR2 YNNKEL, per germline (reference sequence). The CDR3 totals 15 residues. The CDR3 protein is CASSQDWGSGNTIYF. The CDR3 DNA is TGTGCCAGCAGCCAAGATTGGGGCTCTGGAAACACCATATATTTT.

This clonotype was seen repeatedly, ten times or more. The genes are TRBV28 and TRBJ2-7; 7 bases align to TRBD2. The CDR3 totals 16 residues. J lost 2 bases, V lost 6 bases, and 13 bases had no gene match. The germline V gene encodes CDR1 MDHEN and CDR2 SYDVKM. Written as DNA, the CDR3 is TGTGCCAGCAGAGGAACGGCGCTAGCGGAGGCCTACGAGCAGTACTTC. Translating gives CASRGTALAEAYEQYF.

This clonotype showed up many times. The J gene is TRBJ1-2, the V gene TRBV6-5; D is uncertain. V was trimmed by 0 bases and J by 4 bases, leaving 12 bases between them. The CDR3 totals 15 residues. The germline V gene has CDR1 MNHEY and CDR2 SVGAGI. This CDR3 reads CASSYSLGVSYGYTF. CDR3 bases: TGTGCCAGCAGTTACTCGTTGGGTGTCTCCTATGGCTACACCTTC.

This clonotype was detected many times. This chain connects TRBV7-2 to TRBJ2-7; TRBD1 matches at 7 bases. Germline loops: CDR1 SGHTA, CDR2 FQGNSA. This CDR3 has 13 residues. After removal of 5 bases from V and 3 bases from J, the junction contained 4 bases not matched to a gene. CDR3 sequence reads: CASSPGQLYEQYF. CDR3 sequence (DNA): TGTGCCAGCAGCCCGGGACAGCTCTACGAGCAGTACTTC. Supplemented by reference TRBV7-2 and TRBJ2-7, the full variable domain reads GAGVSQSPSNKVTEKGKDVELRCDPISGHTALYWYRQSLGQGLEFLIYFQGNSAPDKSGLPSDRFSAERTGGSVSTLTIQRTQQEDSAVYLCASSPGQLYEQYFGPGTRLTVT.

The rearrangement joins TRBV6-1 to TRBJ2-7; 11 positions match TRBD1. CDR3 length: 16 residues. The germline CDR1 and CDR2 sequences are MNHNS and SASEGT. Trimming at V came to 3 bases and at J to 2 bases, leaving 6 bases not matched to a gene. CDR3 loop: CASSDSGTGGPYEQYF. In nucleotides, the CDR3 is TGTGCCAGCAGTGATTCCGGGACAGGGGGACCCTACGAGCAGTACTTC.

This clonotype was counted ten times or more. This chain uses TRBV2 with TRBJ2-1, with D uncertain. This CDR3 has 12 amino acids. V lost 1 base and J lost 9, with 7 bases in between. The germline gives CDR1 SNHLY, CDR2 FYNNEI. This CDR3 reads CASSEDLSEQFF. The CDR3 DNA reads TGTGCCAGCAGTGAAGATTTAAGTGAGCAGTTCTTC.

V gene TRBV6-1 combines with J gene TRBJ2-1; a possible D gene is TRBD1 (6 bases). The germline V and J ends were trimmed by 2 bases and 12 bases, with 17 bases remaining between them. This CDR3 has 14 residues. Germline CDR1 and CDR2: MNHNS and SASEGT. The CDR3 sequence: CASSERTLSRGQFF. The CDR3 DNA is TGTGCCAGCAGTGAAAGAACCCTTTCCAGGGGGCAGTTCTTC.

The gene calls are TRBV2 and TRBJ1-5; no clear D gene. This CDR3 is 14 amino acids long. The ends were cut back, 7 bases at V and 0 bases at J, with 10 bases in the middle. Germline CDR1 is SNHLY and CDR2 is FYNNEI. This CDR3 reads CASNRGNSNQPQHF. For the CDR3, the DNA is TGTGCCAGCAACCGGGGAAATAGCAATCAGCCCCAGCATTTT.

The chain uses TRBV6-2 or TRBV6-3 and TRBJ1-4, with TRBD1 matching 9 bases. The germline V gene has CDR1 MNHEY and CDR2 SVGEGT. J lost 5 bases, V lost 7 bases, and 14 bases had no gene match. There are 17 residues in the CDR3. CDR3 amino acids: CASTPRRDREANEKLFF. CDR3 in DNA: TGTGCCAGCACCCCGAGGCGGGACAGGGAGGCGAATGAAAAACTGTTTTTT.

This clonotype occurred many times. The V and J genes are TRBV30 and TRBJ2-7; a possible D gene is TRBD1 (6 bases). The germline CDR1 and CDR2 sequences are GTSNPN and SVGIG (reference sequence). This CDR3 is 13 amino acids long. V lost 1 base, J lost 2 bases, and 9 bases lay in between. The CDR3 sequence is CAWSGTVPYEQYF. The CDR3 region has the DNA TGTGCCTGGAGTGGGACAGTTCCCTACGAGCAGTACTTC.

The CDR3 nucleotides are TGTGCCACCAGTGGCAATAACAGGGGACGGGGGGTCAAAAACATTCAGTACTTC. Translation: CATSGNNRGRGVKNIQYF. This chain uses TRBV24-1 with TRBJ2-4; D may match TRBD1 or TRBD2 (7 bases each). CDR3 length equals 18 residues. V was cut by 5 bases and J by 3 bases, with 22 bases left in between. Looked up from germline, CDR1 is KGHDR and CDR2 is SFDVKD.